Listed here are 18 T cell receptor beta chains from one sample, sequenced in a study of post-analysis software for immune sequencing data. Broader study findings: Patients carried a handful of TRBV segments more frequently than controls did, and TRBV5-6, TRBV5-1 and TRBV20-1 were among them.

These receptors have no identified antigens. cDNA libraries for TCR beta contained unique molecular identifiers. TCRdb recomputed calls from the PCR reads with MiXCR, one row per CDR3 protein. The data hold roughly 800,000 distinct CDR3 sequences, with roughly 58% observed a single time. Sequenced: blood. The receptors come from a girl aged 10-17 years with multiple sclerosis.

The chain combines TRBV12-3 or TRBV12-4 with TRBJ2-3; the D is unclear. CDR3 length equals 13 residues. V lost 6 bases to trimming and J lost 0 bases, with 7 bases between them. The CDR3 nucleotides are TGTGCCAGCAGCGACGCTAGCACAGATACGCAGTATTTT. Translated, it gives CASSDASTDTQYF.

The CDR3 here is CSAGPGLGGETQYF. DNA of the CDR3: TGCAGCGCCGGACCGGGACTCGGTGGGGAGACCCAGTACTTC. The chain joins TRBV29-1 to TRBJ2-5; TRBD2 might be the D (6 bases). The V gene lost 7 bases and the J gene lost 5 bases, with 20 bases spanning the gap. This CDR3 is 14 amino acids long. Germline V gives CDR1 SQVTM, CDR2 ANQGSEA.

The chain couples TRBV20-1 to TRBJ2-5; TRBD1 matches 8 bases. The J call is in doubt because the DNA end fits TRBJ2-7 better. CDR3 length: 14 residues. Germline CDR1 DFQATT, CDR2 SNEGSKA (reference sequence). CDR3 sequence (DNA): TGCAGTGCTTTATGGGCAGGGGGCAGCCACGAGCAGTACTTC. Protein sequence: CSALWAGGSHEQYF.

V usage is TRBV30 and J usage is TRBJ2-1; no clear D. V was clipped by 7 bases and J by 6 bases, with 16 bases between them. The CDR3 spans 13 residues. From germline, CDR1 is GTSNPN and CDR2 SVGIG (reference sequence). CDR3 DNA sequence: TGTGCCTTATCCAAATTGGAGCGCAATGAGCAGTTCTTC. Translation: CALSKLERNEQFF.

This CDR3 is CASMRQGPYREQYF. The CDR3 region has the DNA TGTGCCAGCATGAGACAGGGACCGTACCGCGAGCAGTACTTC. V is TRBV25-1 and J is TRBJ2-7, with 7 nucleotides matching TRBD1. Germline CDR1 MGHDK, CDR2 SYGVNS. V shed 7 bases and J 6 bases; nucleotides not matched to a gene: 12. The CDR3 sequence is 14 residues long.

This chain connects TRBV29-1 to TRBJ2-7; 9 positions match TRBD2. Germline assignment: CDR1 SQVTM and CDR2 ANQGSEA. Germline trimming cut 4 bases from V and 2 bases from J; bases unmatched to any gene: 12. This CDR3 has 16 residues. This CDR3 reads CSVVRSERGDPYEQYF. CDR3 nucleotide sequence: TGCAGCGTTGTCCGAAGCGAGCGGGGGGACCCCTACGAGCAGTACTTC.

This rearrangement joins TRBV7-9 to TRBJ1-1; no reliable D call. The germline V gene encodes CDR1 SEHNR and CDR2 FQNEAQ (reference sequence). CDR3 length: 16 amino acids. Trimming cost V 8 bases and J 1 base, with 20 bases left between them. As DNA, the CDR3 is TGTGCCAGCCACCGGTCCGGAGGACGGTCGAACACTGAAGCTTTCTTT. It translates to CASHRSGGRSNTEAFF. The entire variable domain, with the rest obtained from reference TRBV7-9 and TRBJ1-1, is as follows: DTGVSQNPRHKITKRGQNVTFRCDPISEHNRLYWYRQTLGQGPEFLTYFQNEAQLEKSRLLSDRFSAERPKGSFSTLEIQRTEQGDSAMYLCASHRSGGRSNTEAFFGQGTRLTVV.

The V gene is TRBV24-1, the J gene TRBJ2-7; the D is unclear. From germline, CDR1 is KGHDR and CDR2 SFDVKD. This CDR3 contains 13 residues. V lost 8 bases and J 1 base, leaving 11 bases between the germline ends. In nucleotides, the CDR3 is TGTGCCACCAAATGGGCACTATCCTACGAGCAGTACTTC. Amino acids: CATKWALSYEQYF.

The chain carries TRBV27 and TRBJ1-2, with D unclear. Germline V CDR1 and CDR2: MNHEY, SMNVEV (reference sequence). This CDR3 has 16 residues. V lost 0 bases to trimming and J lost 5 bases, with 16 bases between them. CDR3 sequence: CASSLSVPTRSYGYTF. CDR3 sequence (DNA): TGTGCCAGCAGTTTATCGGTCCCAACTCGAAGTTATGGCTACACCTTC.

The chain has TRBV7-9 and TRBJ1-1, with D maybe TRBD1 (5 bases). Germline CDR1 and CDR2: SEHNR and FQNEAQ (reference sequence). V lost 6 bases, J lost 0 bases, and 17 bases lay in between. The CDR3 runs to 16 residues. This CDR3 is CASRSSWGQMNTEAFF. In DNA form, the CDR3 reads TGTGCCAGCAGATCTTCCTGGGGCCAAATGAACACTGAAGCTTTCTTT.

The V gene is TRBV4-1, the J gene TRBJ2-1; 8 nucleotides match TRBD2. The V and J ends lost 0 bases and 3 bases, in that order; junction bases with no gene match: 4. Germline-derived CDR1 and CDR2 are MGHRA and YSYEKL. The CDR3 contains 16 residues. CDR3 nucleotides: TGCGCCAGCAGCCAAGATGTAGCGGGGCTCTACAATGAGCAGTTCTTC. Its protein product is CASSQDVAGLYNEQFF.

J is TRBJ1-5 and V is TRBV12-3 or TRBV12-4; possible D gene TRBD1, 6 bases. Trimming shortened V by 6 bases and J by 4 bases, and 10 bases separated the two germline ends. This CDR3 has 13 amino acids. The DNA of the CDR3 is TGTGCCAGCAGCGAACAGGGAAATCAGCCCCAGCATTTT. Its translation is CASSEQGNQPQHF.

The chain links TRBV10-3 to TRBJ2-7, with 7 positions matching TRBD2. The V segment lost 1 base and the J segment 9 bases; nucleotides outside the gene matches: 6. CDR3 length equals 13 residues. Looked up from germline, CDR1 is ENHRY and CDR2 is SYGVKD. The CDR3 sequence is CAISEWGGNGQYF. CDR3 nucleotides: TGTGCCATCAGTGAGTGGGGAGGGAACGGGCAGTACTTC.

The V gene is TRBV5-1, the J gene TRBJ2-2; D may be TRBD1 (6 bases). This CDR3 is 17 amino acids long. V lost 3 bases and J lost 4, with 19 bases in between. The germline gives CDR1 SGHRS, CDR2 YFSETQ. The CDR3 region has the DNA TGCGCCAGCAGCTCGGGACACCTCTCCAGGGGCACCGGGGAGCTGTTTTTT. Its protein is CASSSGHLSRGTGELFF.

This clonotype was found once. The genes are TRBV20-1 and TRBJ2-1, with D perhaps matching TRBD2 (5 bases). Gene TRBJ2-7 matches the end of the DNA better, so the J call may be wrong. Germline V gene sequence: CDR1 DFQATT, CDR2 SNEGSKA (reference sequence). The CDR3 extends over 15 amino acids. In DNA form, the CDR3 reads TGCAGTGCTAGAGGGGGAGTGGGGTTTTACAATGAGCAGTACTTC. Encoded protein: CSARGGVGFYNEQYF.

Concerning this clonotype: A read error may produce the germline difference seen at one junction end. The rearrangement links TRBV27 to TRBJ1-6, with D unresolved. The CDR3 extends over 15 amino acids. CDR1 is MNHEY, CDR2 SMNVEV, per germline (reference sequence). The CDR3 here is CANSSSGPPNSPLHF. DNA of the CDR3: TGTGCCAACAGTTCTTCCGGGCCACCCAATTCACCCCTCCACTTT.

This chain links TRBV4-1 with TRBJ2-4; TRBD2 matches at 7 bases. The J call is in doubt because the DNA end fits TRBJ2-7 better. Germline CDR1 and CDR2: MGHRA and YSYEKL. This CDR3 has 16 amino acids. The CDR3 loop is CASSQDRLAASYEQYF. Here the CDR3 DNA reads TGCGCCAGCAGCCAAGACCGGCTAGCGGCCTCCTACGAGCAGTACTTC.

This clonotype was counted only a few times. The rearrangement links TRBV20-1 to TRBJ2-7; no firm D call. V shed 2 bases and J shed 0 bases, with 11 bases lying between them. Germline CDR1 reads DFQATT; CDR2 reads SNEGSKA (reference sequence). This CDR3 is 14 amino acids long. The CDR3 nucleotides read TGCAGTGCTAGAAACAGAATAAGCTCCTACGAGCAGTACTTC. Its protein is CSARNRISSYEQYF.